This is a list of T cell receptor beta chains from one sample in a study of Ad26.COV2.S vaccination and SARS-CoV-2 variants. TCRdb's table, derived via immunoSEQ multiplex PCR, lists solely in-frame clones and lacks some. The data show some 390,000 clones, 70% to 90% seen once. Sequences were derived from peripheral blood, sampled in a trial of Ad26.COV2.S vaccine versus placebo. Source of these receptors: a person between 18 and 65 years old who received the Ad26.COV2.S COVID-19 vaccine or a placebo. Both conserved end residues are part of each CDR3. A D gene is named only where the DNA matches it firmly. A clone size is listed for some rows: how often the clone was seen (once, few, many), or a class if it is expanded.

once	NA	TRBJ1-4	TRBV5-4	CASSLGGFANEKLFF	TGTGCCAGCAGCTTGGGAGGGTTTGCTAATGAAAAACTGTTTTTT
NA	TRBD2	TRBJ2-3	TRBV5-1	CASSLAGGPLVTQYF	TGCGCCAGCAGCTTAGCGGGGGGGCCCTTGGTTACGCAGTATTTT
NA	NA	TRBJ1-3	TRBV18	CASSPADTISGNTIYF	TGTGCCAGCTCACCAGCCGACACAATCTCTGGAAACACCATATATTTT
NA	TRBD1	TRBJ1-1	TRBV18	CASSPRDRAWNTEAFF	TGTGCCAGCTCACCCCGGGACAGGGCTTGGAACACTGAAGCTTTCTTT
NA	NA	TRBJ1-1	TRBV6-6	CASMESHTEAFF	TGTGCCAGCATGGAGAGTCACACTGAAGCTTTCTTT
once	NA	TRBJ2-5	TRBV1	CTSSQESPLAGRVGGETQYF	TGCACCAGCAGCCAAGAAAGTCCCCTAGCGGGGCGAGTTGGAGGGGAGACCCAGTACTTC
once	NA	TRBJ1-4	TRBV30	CAWSGPGEATNEKLFF	TGTGCCTGGAGTGGCCCCGGGGAAGCAACTAATGAAAAACTGTTTTTT
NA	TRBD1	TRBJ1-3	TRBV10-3	CAISGQGLSGNTIYF	TGTGCCATCAGTGGACAGGGTCTCTCTGGAAACACCATATATTTT
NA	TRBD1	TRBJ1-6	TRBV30	CAWKGAGLVSPLHF	TGTGCCTGGAAGGGGGCAGGGTTGGTTTCACCCCTCCACTTT
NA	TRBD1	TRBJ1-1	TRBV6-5	CASSLDRDPNTEAFF	TGTGCCAGCAGTCTGGACAGGGACCCGAACACTGAAGCTTTCTTT
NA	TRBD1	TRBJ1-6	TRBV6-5	CASRGDRGNSPLHF	TGTGCCAGCAGGGGGGACAGGGGTAATTCACCCCTCCACTTT
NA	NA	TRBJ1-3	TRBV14	CASSQDSGNTIYF	TGTGCCAGCAGCCAAGACAGTGGAAACACCATATATTTT
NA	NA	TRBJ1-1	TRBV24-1	CATSDSTEAFF	TGTGCCACCAGTGACAGCACTGAAGCTTTCTTT
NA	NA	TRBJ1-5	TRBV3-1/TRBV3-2	CASSQGWAGSQQPQHF	TGTGCCAGCAGCCAAGGATGGGCAGGGTCACAGCAGCCCCAGCATTTT
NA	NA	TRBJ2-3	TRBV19	CASSMSGQGTDTQYF	TGTGCCAGTAGTATGTCTGGGCAGGGCACAGATACGCAGTATTTT
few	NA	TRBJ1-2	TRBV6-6	CASGPGGKVGYTF	TGTGCCAGTGGGCCCGGGGGGAAAGTAGGCTACACCTTC
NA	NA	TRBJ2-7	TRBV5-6	CASSPSWQGARGEQYF	TGTGCCAGCAGCCCCTCGTGGCAGGGAGCTCGCGGCGAGCAGTACTTC
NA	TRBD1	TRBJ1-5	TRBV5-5	CASSYGQGQPQHF	TGTGCCAGCAGCTACGGACAGGGACAGCCCCAGCATTTT
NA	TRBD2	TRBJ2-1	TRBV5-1	CASSLLAGDENEQFF	TGCGCCAGCAGCTTACTAGCGGGGGATGAAAATGAGCAGTTCTTC
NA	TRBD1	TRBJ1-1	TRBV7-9	CASSLATGTADLEAFF	TGTGCCAGCAGCTTAGCAACCGGGACAGCCGACCTTGAAGCTTTCTTT
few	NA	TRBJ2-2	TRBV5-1	CASSLGGAAGELFF	TGCGCCAGCAGCTTGGGAGGGGCGGCCGGGGAGCTGTTTTTT
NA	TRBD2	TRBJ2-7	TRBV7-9	CASSHGGSLYEQYF	TGTGCCAGCAGCCATGGCGGGAGCCTCTACGAGCAGTACTTC
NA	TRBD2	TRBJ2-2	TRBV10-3	CAISLAGGASGELFF	TGTGCCATCAGCCTGGCCGGGGGGGCCTCCGGGGAGCTGTTTTTT
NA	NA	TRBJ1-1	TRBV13	CASSLDGHTEAFF	TGTGCCAGCAGCTTGGACGGCCACACTGAAGCTTTCTTT
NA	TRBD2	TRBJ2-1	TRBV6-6	CASSYSMGLAYNEQFF	TGTGCCAGCAGTTACTCGATGGGACTAGCCTACAATGAGCAGTTCTTC
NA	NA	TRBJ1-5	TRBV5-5	CASSSEGGSGQPQHF	TGTGCCAGCAGCTCCGAGGGGGGTAGCGGGCAGCCCCAGCATTTT
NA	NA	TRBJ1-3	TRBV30	CANGKGNTIYF	TGTGCAAACGGAAAAGGAAACACCATATATTTT
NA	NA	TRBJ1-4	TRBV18	CASSSGDATNEKLFF	TGTGCCAGCTCATCCGGCGATGCAACTAATGAAAAACTGTTTTTT
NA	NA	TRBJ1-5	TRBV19	CASSIVGGEVQPQHF	TGTGCCAGTAGTATAGTAGGAGGGGAGGTTCAGCCCCAGCATTTT
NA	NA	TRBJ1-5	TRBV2	CASSEWVDDNQPQHF	TGTGCCAGCAGTGAATGGGTCGATGACAATCAGCCCCAGCATTTT
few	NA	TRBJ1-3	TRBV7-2	CARDKGNTIYF	TGTGCCAGAGACAAGGGAAACACCATATATTTT